A single sample is the source of the 18 T cell receptor beta chains below, sequenced in a study of neurological immune-mediated disorders. One entry per CDR3 protein, called by TCRdb with MiXCR from the 5' RACE reads. Here the sample spans around 50,000 distinct CDR3 sequences, roughly 3.5% being singletons. The sequenced material came from PBMCs. Receptors originate from a woman aged 25 to 39 with multiple sclerosis.

This clonotype was observed at least ten times. V and J are TRBV6-5 and TRBJ2-1; 8 nucleotides match TRBD1. V shed 6 bases and J 4 bases; nucleotides not matched to a gene: 11. The CDR3 runs 16 residues. Germline V CDR1 and CDR2: MNHEY, SVGAGI. CDR3: CASRKRQGPSYNEQFF. In DNA form, the CDR3 reads TGTGCCAGCAGAAAAAGACAGGGGCCCTCTTACAATGAGCAGTTCTTC.

This clonotype was observed at least ten times. The gene calls are TRBV5-1 and TRBJ1-4; D is undetermined. Trimming removed 5 bases from V and 0 bases from J, with 11 bases in between. CDR3 length: 15 amino acids. CDR1 and CDR2 from the germline V gene are SGHRS and YFSETQ. The CDR3 spells CASSAEGSTNEKLFF. CDR3 DNA: TGCGCCAGCAGTGCAGAGGGATCAACTAATGAAAAACTGTTTTTT.

This clonotype was seen repeatedly, ten times or more. The gene calls are TRBV20-1 and TRBJ1-3; maybe TRBD1 (5 bases). V lost 4 bases and J lost 1, with 14 bases in between. Germline assignment: CDR1 DFQATT and CDR2 SNEGSKA (reference sequence). CDR3 size: 15 residues. CDR3 amino acids: CSATKGLISGNTIYF. CDR3 DNA: TGCAGTGCTACCAAGGGACTCATATCTGGAAACACCATATATTTT.

This clonotype was seen ten or more times. V usage is TRBV6-6 and J usage is TRBJ2-1; perhaps TRBD2 as D (6 bases). This CDR3 comprises 16 residues. V lost 6 bases, J lost 0 bases, and 15 bases lay in between. Germline values: CDR1 MNHNY, CDR2 SVGAGI (reference sequence). CDR3 bases: TGTGCCAGCAGACACCTAGCGACACTCTCCTACAATGAGCAGTTCTTC. Amino acids: CASRHLATLSYNEQFF.

Ten or more counts support this clonotype. The V and J genes are TRBV15 and TRBJ2-1; 8 bases are a match to TRBD2. V lost 1 base, J lost 8 bases, and 22 bases stayed unmatched. The germline gives CDR1 LNHNV, CDR2 YYDKDF (reference sequence). This CDR3 spans 20 amino acids. CDR3 protein: CATSRALRASGSQLVHEQFF. In DNA form, the CDR3 reads TGTGCCACCAGCAGAGCCCTTCGGGCTAGCGGGTCCCAATTGGTTCATGAGCAGTTCTTC.

This clonotype has ten or more counts. The chain joins TRBV7-8 to TRBJ2-7, with TRBD1 matching 8 bases. The germline V gene encodes CDR1 SGHVS and CDR2 FQNEAQ. The CDR3 sequence is 15 residues long. The ends lost 3 bases at V and 3 bases at J; junction bases unmatched: 7. For the CDR3, the DNA is TGTGCCAGCAGCTTTGAGACAGGGGATTACTACGAGCAGTACTTC. This codes for CASSFETGDYYEQYF.

This clonotype has a count of ten or more. The chain is built from TRBV9 and TRBJ1-4; no reliable D call. The CDR3 is 14 residues long. Germline CDR1 and CDR2: SGDLS and YYNGEE. Trimming took off 2 bases at V and 10 bases at J, with 15 bases between the two ends. The CDR3 is CASSVGEVAGKLFF. The CDR3 DNA reads as TGTGCCAGCAGCGTCGGGGAAGTCGCGGGAAAACTGTTTTTT.

With regard to this clonotype: A much larger clone lies one base from this, so it may be a read error. The genes are TRBV5-6 and TRBJ2-7; D assignment may be TRBD1 or TRBD2 (5 bases each). The germline V and J ends were trimmed by 4 bases and 7 bases, with 18 bases remaining between them. The CDR3 length is 14 residues. Germline V gives CDR1 SGHDT, CDR2 YYEEEE. The CDR3, as DNA: TGTGCCAGCAGCCCCTTGGGGGACGGAAAAGAGCAGTACTTC. It is translated as CASSPLGDGKEQYF.

This clonotype was observed many times. V usage is TRBV5-1 and J usage is TRBJ2-3, with 11 bases aligning to TRBD2. Germline assignment: CDR1 SGHRS and CDR2 YFSETQ. J was trimmed by 5 bases and V by 5 bases; bases with no gene match: 13. This CDR3 is built from 17 residues. CDR3 sequence: CASRNVGLAGGQDTQYF. The CDR3 DNA follows: TGCGCCAGCAGGAACGTGGGGCTAGCGGGGGGTCAAGATACGCAGTATTTT.

This clonotype was counted many times. This chain connects TRBV14 to TRBJ2-1; D gene ambiguous. Trimming took 1 base from V and 6 from J, leaving 10 bases between them. Germline CDR1 reads SGHDN; CDR2 reads FVKESK. The length of the CDR3 is 14 residues. The CDR3 DNA follows: TGTGCCAGCAGCCAAGGGCTGAAGGTCAATGAGCAGTTCTTC. Encoded protein: CASSQGLKVNEQFF.

In its sample, this clonotype was seen many times. This chain joins TRBV20-1 and TRBJ2-3, with a possible D match to TRBD1 (6 bases). Germline V CDR1 and CDR2: DFQATT, SNEGSKA (reference sequence). This CDR3 region has 14 residues. The germline V and J ends were trimmed by 5 bases and 0 bases, with 12 bases remaining between them. The CDR3 loop reads CSAPQGGSTDTQYF. CDR3 DNA sequence: TGCAGTGCTCCACAGGGCGGCAGCACAGATACGCAGTATTTT.

This rearrangement joins TRBV7-7 to TRBJ1-1; D unresolved. This CDR3 spans 13 amino acids. The germline CDR1 and CDR2 sequences are SSHAT and FNYEAQ (reference sequence). Trimming cost V 0 bases and J 5 bases, with 7 bases left between them. In DNA, the CDR3 is TGTGCCAGCAGCTTAGCAGAAGGGACTGAAGCTTTCTTT. This sequence encodes CASSLAEGTEAFF. Supplemented by reference TRBV7-7 and TRBJ1-1, the full variable domain reads GAGVSQSPRYKVTKRGQDVTLRCDPISSHATLYWYQQALGQGPEFLTYFNYEAQPDKSGLPSDRFSAERPEGSISTLTIQRTEQRDSAMYRCASSLAEGTEAFFGQGTRLTVV.

This clonotype was seen repeatedly, ten times or more. The chain joins TRBV18 to TRBJ2-7; 7 bases agree with TRBD1. This CDR3 is 15 amino acids long. The V segment lost 2 bases and the J segment 2 bases; nucleotides outside the gene matches: 6. The germline gives CDR1 KGHSH, CDR2 LQKENI. The chain's CDR3 is CASSPGPTGAYEQYF. DNA of the CDR3: TGTGCCAGCTCACCAGGCCCCACAGGGGCCTACGAGCAGTACTTC.

This clonotype was seen ten or more times. J is TRBJ2-4 and V is TRBV5-6; perhaps TRBD1 as D (6 bases). V lost 2 bases to trimming and J lost 7 bases, with 16 bases between them. This CDR3 contains 15 residues. Germline CDR1 is SGHDT and CDR2 is YYEEEE. The CDR3 reads CASSLNPGHLNIQYF. CDR3 nucleotides: TGTGCCAGCAGCTTAAATCCGGGACACCTGAACATTCAGTACTTC.

In this sample, this clonotype turned up many times. The V call is TRBV10-3, the J call TRBJ2-1, with 14 bases fitting TRBD2. Trimming at V came to 2 bases and at J to 5 bases, leaving 2 bases not matched to a gene. Germline V gene lookup returns CDR1 ENHRY and CDR2 SYGVKD. This CDR3 has 16 amino acids. Here the CDR3 DNA reads TGTGCCATCAGTGAGAGGGGACTAGCGGGAGACAATGAGCAGTTCTTC. This codes for CAISERGLAGDNEQFF.

There are many counts of this clonotype. This chain connects TRBV11-2 to TRBJ2-1; D tentatively fits TRBD1 or TRBD2 (6 bases each). The CDR3 totals 15 residues. The V end was cut by 5 bases, the J end by 0 bases, with 11 bases between. Germline V gene sequence: CDR1 SGHAT, CDR2 FQNNGV. This CDR3 reads CASSPWGASYNEQFF. The DNA of the CDR3 is TGTGCCAGCAGCCCCTGGGGGGCCTCCTACAATGAGCAGTTCTTC.

This chain joins TRBV20-1 and TRBJ1-5; D not certain. Germline loops: CDR1 DFQATT, CDR2 SNEGSKA (reference sequence). The length of the CDR3 is 11 residues. The ends were cut back, 6 bases at V and 4 bases at J, with 7 bases in the middle. CDR3 residues: CSAGRNQPQHF. The CDR3 DNA sequence: TGCAGTGCGGGCCGTAATCAGCCCCAGCATTTT.

This clonotype came up many times. The chain is built from TRBV5-1 and TRBJ2-5, with TRBD1 matching 9 bases. The CDR3 is 14 amino acids. V shed 6 bases, J shed 3 bases, and the junction held 6 bases outside the gene matches. Per the germline V gene, CDR1 is SGHRS and CDR2 is YFSETQ. The CDR3 sequence: CASTSGQGKETQYF. The CDR3 DNA reads TGCGCCAGCACCTCCGGACAGGGGAAAGAGACCCAGTACTTC.